This TCR beta chain was identified during a study of T cells in placental villitis. Study-level findings and limits: Bulk tissue sequencing could not separate helper, regulatory or cytotoxic T cells, nor maternal from fetal cells. Infectious CMV placentae carried more CMV-specific clones (approximately 0.011) than villitis of unknown etiology (over 0.00085).

Several cytomegalovirus and one Toxoplasma gondii villitis placentae were included. Sequencing used immunoSEQ v4. Generated by immunoSEQ multiplex PCR, the TCRdb table keeps only in-frame clones and is missing some. In the table there are around 5,700 clones, 78% of which are singletons. The CDR3 spans 15 residues. The germline CDR1 and CDR2 sequences are SNHLY and FYNNEI. The J segment lost 5 bases and the V segment lost 6 bases, leaving 11 bases of the junction unmatched. This clone was seen a few times. Its antigen is as yet unknown. The receptor comes from a human patient with infectious villitis; the placental T cells may come from both mother and fetus. Specimen: placental tissue containing maternal and fetal cells. The V and J genes are TRBV2 and TRBJ2-5, with 8 nucleotides matching TRBD1. This CDR3 reads CASRLTGAVSETQYF. The CDR3 DNA follows: TGTGCCAGCAGATTGACAGGGGCAGTCAGTGAGACCCAGTACTTC.